This T cell receptor beta chain came from a study of blood T cell repertoires in COVID-19. Authors' analysis steps: Estimation of nucleated cell counts was performed using reference gene primer amplification. Assay used: immunoSEQ multiplex PCR; TCRdb lists only in-frame clones, some missing. V and J calls plus clone size are reproduced from that table; the DNA served to infer D and trimming. The sample records about 270,000 clones, approximately 80% being singletons. From germline, CDR1 is SGHTS and CDR2 YDEGEE. V was shortened by 5 bases and J by 10 bases, with 13 bases between the two germline ends. The CDR3 is made up of 13 amino acids.

This receptor was obtained from a woman between 50 and 59 years old with active or convalescent COVID-19. Material for sequencing was peripheral blood. J is TRBJ1-6 and V is TRBV5-8; weak D call: TRBD1 (5 bases). CDR3 in DNA: TGTGCCAGCAGACCAGGGTCAGGCTCACCCCTCCACTTT. This codes for CASRPGSGSPLHF.